This TCR beta chain is drawn from a study of beta chain features in type 1 diabetes. General study findings and limits: Shortening of TCRB CDR3s, moderate but significant, appeared in all four CD4+ subsets of Type 1 diabetes patients.

Germline CDR1 and CDR2: SGHVS and FQNEAQ. V was pared by 4 bases and J by 2 bases, with 3 bases between. CDR3 size: 12 residues. All of the isolated RNA was reverse transcribed, so expressed TCRB transcripts were sequenced. The average output of naive, central memory and regulatory T cell samples was about 3.3 million reads. Using immunoSEQ multiplex PCR, the repertoire was profiled, and TCRdb retains in-frame clones only, with some absent. The table lists a few hundred thousand clones, 15% to 20% of them singletons. In the case of this clone: Antigen unknown.

This sequence was found in a man between 25 and 39 years old with type 1 diabetes. The chain links TRBV7-8 to TRBJ2-1; D not certain. Specimen: naive CD4+ T cells from blood. CDR3 protein: CASSSPYNEQFF. CDR3 nucleotides: TGTGCCAGCAGCTCTCCCTACAATGAGCAGTTCTTC.